The count of the clone carrying this TCR beta chain is one. Its antigen is not identified. The data originate from a study of post-analysis software for immune sequencing data. In the study overall: In terms of disease course, relapsing-remitting, secondary progressive and progressive-relapsing multiple sclerosis were included. Overall study results and limits: A handful of TRBV segments occurring more often in patients than controls included TRBV5-6, TRBV5-1 and TRBV20-1.

There are 15 residues in the CDR3. Germline V gene lookup returns CDR1 SGHRS and CDR2 YFSETQ. The V and J ends lost 0 bases and 4 bases, in that order; junction bases with no gene match: 5. Unique molecular identifiers tagged the TCR beta cDNA libraries. Starting from approximately 0.95 to 9.8 million T cells, the study yielded 460,000 or so cDNA molecules. TCRdb re-analysed the PCR reads in MiXCR, keeping a single row per CDR3 protein. The table has roughly 600,000 distinct CDR3 sequences, around 44% seen once; the top ten hold 1.7%. What was sequenced was blood. The rearrangement joins TRBV5-1 to TRBJ2-3, with 7 bases aligning to TRBD2. This clonotype was obtained from a girl aged 5-17 years with multiple sclerosis. The CDR3 spells CASSLGAGRSDTQYF. The CDR3 DNA is TGCGCCAGCAGCTTGGGAGCGGGGCGGTCAGATACGCAGTATTTT.